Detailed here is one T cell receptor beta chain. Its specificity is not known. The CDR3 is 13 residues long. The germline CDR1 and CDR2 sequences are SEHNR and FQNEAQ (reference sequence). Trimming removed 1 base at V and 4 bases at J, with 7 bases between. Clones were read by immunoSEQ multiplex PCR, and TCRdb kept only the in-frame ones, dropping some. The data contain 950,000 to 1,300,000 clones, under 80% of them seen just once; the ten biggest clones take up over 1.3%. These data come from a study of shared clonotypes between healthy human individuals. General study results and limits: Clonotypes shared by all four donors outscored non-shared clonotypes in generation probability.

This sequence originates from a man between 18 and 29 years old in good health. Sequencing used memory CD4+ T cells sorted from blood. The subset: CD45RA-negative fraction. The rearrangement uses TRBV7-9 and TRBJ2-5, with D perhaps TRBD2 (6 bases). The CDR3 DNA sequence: TGTGCCAGCAGCTTAGGGACTACAGAGACCCAGTACTTC. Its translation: CASSLGTTETQYF.